This TCR beta chain was captured in a study of human T cells and chemical hapten exposure. Study context: Patch tests containing 0.01% DPC, applied to the upper back, were read at 6 days. Regarding the study as a whole: Expanded TCRs created a significantly greater count of big CDR3 similarity clusters than controls did. Patch test score showed a positive correlation with PT1 expanded TCR counts.

CDR1 and CDR2 (germline): SGHAT, FQNNGV. The CDR3 contains 15 residues. V was shortened by 3 bases and J by 2 bases, with 11 bases between the two germline ends. This clonotype came up many times. What it binds is not known. The time point is: patch test 1, 2 weeks after DPC sensitization. The treatment: therapeutic diphenylcyclopropenone sensitization with weekly scalp DPC. TCRdb called the RACE reads again in MiXCR, with one record for every CDR3 protein. The data contain fewer than 100,000 distinct CDR3 sequences, approximately 10% of them seen just once; the ten biggest clones take up under 4%. The chain recombines TRBV11-2 with TRBJ1-5, with D uncertain. The receptor's source is a woman in her fifties or sixties with alopecia areata. Some clones in this sample may be carry-over from other donors' samples. The source material was whole blood, sampled in connection with sensitization to the hapten diphenylcyclopropenone (DPC). DNA for the CDR3: TGTGCCAGCAGCTTTTCAGCCTGGGGCAATCAGCCCCAGCATTTT. Translated, it gives CASSFSAWGNQPQHF.